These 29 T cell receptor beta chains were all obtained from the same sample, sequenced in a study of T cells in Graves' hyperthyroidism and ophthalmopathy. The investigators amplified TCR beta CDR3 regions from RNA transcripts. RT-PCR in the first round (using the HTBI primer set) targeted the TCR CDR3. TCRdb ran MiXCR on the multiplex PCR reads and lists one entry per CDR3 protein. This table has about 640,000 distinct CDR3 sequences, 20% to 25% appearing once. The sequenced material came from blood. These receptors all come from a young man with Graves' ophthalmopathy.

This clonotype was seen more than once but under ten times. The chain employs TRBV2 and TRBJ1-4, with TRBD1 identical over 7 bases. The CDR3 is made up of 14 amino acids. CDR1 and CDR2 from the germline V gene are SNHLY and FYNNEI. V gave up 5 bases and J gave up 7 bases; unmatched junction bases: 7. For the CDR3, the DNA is TGTGCCAGCAGTCCTCGACAGGGTGTTGAAAAACTGTTTTTT. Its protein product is CASSPRQGVEKLFF.

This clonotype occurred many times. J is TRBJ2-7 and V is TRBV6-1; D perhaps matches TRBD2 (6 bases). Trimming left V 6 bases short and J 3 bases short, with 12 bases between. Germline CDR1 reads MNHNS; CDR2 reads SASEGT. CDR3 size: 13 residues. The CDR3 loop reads CASSYGLYYEQYF. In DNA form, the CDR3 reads TGTGCCAGCAGCTATGGACTATACTACGAGCAGTACTTC.

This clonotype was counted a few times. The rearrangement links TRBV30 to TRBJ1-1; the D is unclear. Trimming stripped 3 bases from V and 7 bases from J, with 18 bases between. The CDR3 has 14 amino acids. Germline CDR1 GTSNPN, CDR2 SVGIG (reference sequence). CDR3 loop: CAWRLRGQIFEAFF. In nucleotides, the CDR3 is TGTGCCTGGAGGCTACGTGGGCAAATCTTTGAAGCTTTCTTT.

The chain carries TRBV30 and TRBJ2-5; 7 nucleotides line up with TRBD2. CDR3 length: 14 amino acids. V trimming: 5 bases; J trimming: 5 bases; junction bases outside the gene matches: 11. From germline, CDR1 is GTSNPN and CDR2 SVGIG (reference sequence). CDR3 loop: CAWSRWGEGETQYF. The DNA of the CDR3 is TGTGCCTGGTCTAGGTGGGGGGAGGGCGAGACCCAGTACTTC.

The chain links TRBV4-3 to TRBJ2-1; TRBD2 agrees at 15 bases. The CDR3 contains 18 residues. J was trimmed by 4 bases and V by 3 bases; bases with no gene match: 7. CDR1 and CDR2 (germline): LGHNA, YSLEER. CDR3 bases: TGCGCCAGCAGCCAGGCCCACGGGACTAGCGGGAGGTACAATGAGCAGTTCTTC. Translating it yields CASSQAHGTSGRYNEQFF.

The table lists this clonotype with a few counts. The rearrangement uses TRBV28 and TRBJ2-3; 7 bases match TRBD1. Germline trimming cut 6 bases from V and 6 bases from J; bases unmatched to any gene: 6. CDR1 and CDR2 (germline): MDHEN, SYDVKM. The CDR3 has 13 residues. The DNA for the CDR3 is TGTGCCAGCAGAAAGACAGGGTTGGATACGCAGTATTTT. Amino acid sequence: CASRKTGLDTQYF.

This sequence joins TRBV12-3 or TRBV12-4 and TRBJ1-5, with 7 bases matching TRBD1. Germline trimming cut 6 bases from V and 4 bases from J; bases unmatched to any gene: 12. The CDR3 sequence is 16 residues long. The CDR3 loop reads CASRGADRVRNQPQHF. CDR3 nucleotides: TGTGCCAGCAGGGGAGCCGACAGGGTGCGAAATCAGCCCCAGCATTTT.

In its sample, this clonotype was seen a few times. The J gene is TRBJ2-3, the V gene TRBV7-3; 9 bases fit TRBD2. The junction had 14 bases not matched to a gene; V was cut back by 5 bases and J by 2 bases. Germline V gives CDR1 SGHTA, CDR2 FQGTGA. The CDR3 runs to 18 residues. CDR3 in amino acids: CASSHRGRLAGPTDTQYF. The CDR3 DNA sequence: TGTGCCAGCAGCCACCGCGGTAGGCTAGCGGGACCCACAGATACGCAGTATTTT.

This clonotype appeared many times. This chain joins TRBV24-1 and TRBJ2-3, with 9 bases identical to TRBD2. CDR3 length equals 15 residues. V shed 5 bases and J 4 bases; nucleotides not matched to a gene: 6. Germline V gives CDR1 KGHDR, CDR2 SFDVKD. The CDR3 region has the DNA TGTGCCACCAGTGGGTTCGCGGGAGGGGCAGATACGCAGTATTTT. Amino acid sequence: CATSGFAGGADTQYF.

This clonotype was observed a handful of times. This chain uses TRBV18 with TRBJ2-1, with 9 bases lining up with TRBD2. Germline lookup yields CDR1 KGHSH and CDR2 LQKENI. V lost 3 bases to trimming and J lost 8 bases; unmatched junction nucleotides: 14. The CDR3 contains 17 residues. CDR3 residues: CASSPGSGSDFGDEQFF. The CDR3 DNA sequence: TGTGCCAGCTCACCGGGTAGCGGGAGCGACTTTGGGGATGAGCAGTTCTTC.

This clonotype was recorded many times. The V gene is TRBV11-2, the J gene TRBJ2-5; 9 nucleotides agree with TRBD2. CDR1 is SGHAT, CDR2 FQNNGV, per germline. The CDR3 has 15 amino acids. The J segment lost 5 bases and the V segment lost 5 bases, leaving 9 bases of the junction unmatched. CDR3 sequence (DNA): TGTGCCAGCAGCGGTAGCGGGAGAGGGTCGGAGACCCAGTACTTC. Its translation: CASSGSGRGSETQYF. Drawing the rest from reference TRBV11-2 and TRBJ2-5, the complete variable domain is EAGVAQSPRYKIIEKRQSVAFWCNPISGHATLYWYQQILGQGPKLLIQFQNNGVVDDSQLPKDRFSAERLKGVDSTLKIQPAKLEDSAVYLCASSGSGRGSETQYFGPGTRLLVL.

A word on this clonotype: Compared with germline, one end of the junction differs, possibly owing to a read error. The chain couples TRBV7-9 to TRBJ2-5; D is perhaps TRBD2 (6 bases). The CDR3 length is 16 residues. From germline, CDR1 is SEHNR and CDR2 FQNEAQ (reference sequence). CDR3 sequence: CASRPIGGGHQETRYF. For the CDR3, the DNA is TGTGCCAGCAGACCTATTGGGGGAGGCCACCAAGAGACCCGGTACTTC.

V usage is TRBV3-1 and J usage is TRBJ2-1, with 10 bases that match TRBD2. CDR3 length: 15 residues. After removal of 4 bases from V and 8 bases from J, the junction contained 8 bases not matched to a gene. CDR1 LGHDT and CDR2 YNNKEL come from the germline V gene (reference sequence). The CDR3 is CASSPRTSGRDEQFF. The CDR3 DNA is TGTGCCAGCAGCCCTCGGACTAGCGGAAGGGATGAGCAGTTCTTC.

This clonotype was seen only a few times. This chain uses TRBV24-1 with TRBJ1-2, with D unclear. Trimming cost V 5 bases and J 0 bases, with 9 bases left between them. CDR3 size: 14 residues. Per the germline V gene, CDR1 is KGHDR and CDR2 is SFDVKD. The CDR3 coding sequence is TGTGCCACCAGTGGGATTGAAGCTAACTATGGCTACACCTTC. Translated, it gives CATSGIEANYGYTF.

CDR3 region: CASSQDFSGTTGELFF. The CDR3 bases are TGTGCCAGCAGCCAAGATTTTTCGGGGACCACCGGGGAGCTGTTTTTT. The chain couples TRBV3-1 to TRBJ2-2; the D call may be TRBD1 or TRBD2 (5 bases each). The V end lost 0 bases, the J end lost 4 bases, and 12 bases lay between the germline ends. Germline loops: CDR1 LGHDT, CDR2 YNNKEL (reference sequence). The CDR3 runs 16 residues.

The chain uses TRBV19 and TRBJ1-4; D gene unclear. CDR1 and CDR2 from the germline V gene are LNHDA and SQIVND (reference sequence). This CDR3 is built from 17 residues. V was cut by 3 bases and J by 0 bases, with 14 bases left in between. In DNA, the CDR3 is TGTGCCAGTAGTATGGATCATTGGTCAGCAACTAATGAAAAACTGTTTTTT. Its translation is CASSMDHWSATNEKLFF.

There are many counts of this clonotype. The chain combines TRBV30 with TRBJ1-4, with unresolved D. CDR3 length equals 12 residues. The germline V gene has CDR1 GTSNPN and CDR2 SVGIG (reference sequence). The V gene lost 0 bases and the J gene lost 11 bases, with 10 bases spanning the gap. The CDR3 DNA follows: TGTGCCTGGAGTGTACGCGGTGGGAAACTGTTTTTT. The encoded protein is CAWSVRGGKLFF.

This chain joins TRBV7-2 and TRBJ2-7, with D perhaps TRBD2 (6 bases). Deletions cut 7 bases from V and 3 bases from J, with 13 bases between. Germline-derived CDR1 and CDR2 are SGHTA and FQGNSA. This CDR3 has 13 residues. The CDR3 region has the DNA TGTGCCAGCACCTTGTCCGGGGGCTACGAGCAGTACTTC. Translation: CASTLSGGYEQYF.

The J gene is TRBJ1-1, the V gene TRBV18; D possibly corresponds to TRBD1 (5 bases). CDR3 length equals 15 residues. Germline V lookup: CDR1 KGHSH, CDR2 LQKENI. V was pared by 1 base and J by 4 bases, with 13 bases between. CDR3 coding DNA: TGTGCCAGCTCACCACAGGGGCCAACGGGCACTGAAGCTTTCTTT. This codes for CASSPQGPTGTEAFF.

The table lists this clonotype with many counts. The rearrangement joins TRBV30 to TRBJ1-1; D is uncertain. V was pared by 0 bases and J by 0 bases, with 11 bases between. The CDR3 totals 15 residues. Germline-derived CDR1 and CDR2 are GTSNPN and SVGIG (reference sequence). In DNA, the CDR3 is TGTGCCTGGAGTGTACGTGGAAGAATGAACACTGAAGCTTTCTTT. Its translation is CAWSVRGRMNTEAFF. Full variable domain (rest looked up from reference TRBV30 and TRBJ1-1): SQTIHQWPATLVQPVGSPLSLECTVEGTSNPNLYWYRQAAGRGLQLLFYSVGIGQISSEVPQNLSASRPQDRQFILSSKKLLLSDSGFYLCAWSVRGRMNTEAFFGQGTRLTVV.

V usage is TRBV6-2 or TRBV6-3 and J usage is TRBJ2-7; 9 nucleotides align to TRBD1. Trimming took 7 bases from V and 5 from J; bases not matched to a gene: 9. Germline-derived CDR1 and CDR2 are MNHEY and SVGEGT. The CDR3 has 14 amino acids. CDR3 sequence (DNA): TGTGCCAGCATCGCTCGGGACAGGGCCCACGAGCAGTACTTC. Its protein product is CASIARDRAHEQYF.

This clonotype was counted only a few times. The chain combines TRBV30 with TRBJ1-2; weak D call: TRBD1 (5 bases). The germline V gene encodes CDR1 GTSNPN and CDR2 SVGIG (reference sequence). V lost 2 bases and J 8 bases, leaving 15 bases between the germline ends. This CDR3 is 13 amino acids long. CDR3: CAWSITGAGGYTF. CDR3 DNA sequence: TGTGCCTGGAGTATAACCGGGGCTGGAGGCTACACCTTC.

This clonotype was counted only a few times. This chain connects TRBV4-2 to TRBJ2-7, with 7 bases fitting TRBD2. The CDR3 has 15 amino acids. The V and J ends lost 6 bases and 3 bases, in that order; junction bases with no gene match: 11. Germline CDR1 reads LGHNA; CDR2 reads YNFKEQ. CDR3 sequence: CASSSQAGAGYEQYF. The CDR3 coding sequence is TGTGCCAGCAGTTCCCAGGCGGGAGCGGGCTACGAGCAGTACTTC.

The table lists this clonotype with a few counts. The DNA for the CDR3 is TGTGCCAGCAGTCCTCCGGGACTACCCCGGGTAGTGGATACGCAGTATTTT. As protein: CASSPPGLPRVVDTQYF. The V gene is TRBV28, the J gene TRBJ2-3; 7 bases match TRBD2. This CDR3 has 17 amino acids. In germline, CDR1 is MDHEN, CDR2 SYDVKM. V was clipped by 5 bases and J by 6 bases; unmatched bases: 17.

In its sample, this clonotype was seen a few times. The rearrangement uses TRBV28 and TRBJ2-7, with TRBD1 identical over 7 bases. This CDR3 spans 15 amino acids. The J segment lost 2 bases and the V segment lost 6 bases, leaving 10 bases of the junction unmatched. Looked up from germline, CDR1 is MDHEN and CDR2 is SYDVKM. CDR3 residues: CASSYGDSRTYEQYF. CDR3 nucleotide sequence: TGTGCCAGCAGCTACGGGGACAGTCGGACCTACGAGCAGTACTTC.

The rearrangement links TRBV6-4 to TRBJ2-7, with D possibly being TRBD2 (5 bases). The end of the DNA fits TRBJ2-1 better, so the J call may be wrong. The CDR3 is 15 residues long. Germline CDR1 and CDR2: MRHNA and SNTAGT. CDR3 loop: CASSPTFNGLLEQFF. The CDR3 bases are TGTGCCAGCAGCCCGACCTTTAACGGACTCCTAGAGCAGTTCTTC.

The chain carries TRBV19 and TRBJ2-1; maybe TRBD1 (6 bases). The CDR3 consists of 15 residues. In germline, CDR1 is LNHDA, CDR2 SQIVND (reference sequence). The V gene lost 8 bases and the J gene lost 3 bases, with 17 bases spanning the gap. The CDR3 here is CASRRTTGGYNEQFF. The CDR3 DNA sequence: TGTGCCAGTCGCCGAACGACAGGCGGCTACAATGAGCAGTTCTTC. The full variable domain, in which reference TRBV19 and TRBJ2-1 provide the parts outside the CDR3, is DGGITQSPKYLFRKEGQNVTLSCEQNLNHDAMYWYRQDPGQGLRLIYYSQIVNDFQKGDIAEGYSVSREKKESFPLTVTSAQKNPTAFYLCASRRTTGGYNEQFFGPGTRLTVL.

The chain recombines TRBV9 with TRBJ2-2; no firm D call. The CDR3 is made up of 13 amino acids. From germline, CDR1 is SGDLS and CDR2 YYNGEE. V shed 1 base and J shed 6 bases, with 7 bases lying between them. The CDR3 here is CASSVSGPGELFF. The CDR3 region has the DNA TGTGCCAGCAGCGTATCAGGTCCCGGGGAGCTGTTTTTT.

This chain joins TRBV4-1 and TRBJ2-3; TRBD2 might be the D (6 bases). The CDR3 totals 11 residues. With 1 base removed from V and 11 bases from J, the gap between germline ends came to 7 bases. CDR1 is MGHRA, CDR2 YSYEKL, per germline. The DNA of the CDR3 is TGCGCCAGCAGCCAAGGGGACTTGCAGTATTTT. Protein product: CASSQGDLQYF.